This paragraph reports one T cell receptor (beta chain). The data were obtained in a study of blood T cell repertoires in COVID-19. Study background: Samples of COVID-19 (acute and convalescent) were obtained from the United States, Italy and Spain. In each case, the material was cDNA or gDNA derived from T cells, B-cell-depleted T cells, or PBMCs.

Germline V gene lookup returns CDR1 LNHDA and CDR2 SQIVND (reference sequence). V was shortened by 7 bases and J by 7 bases, with 18 bases between the two germline ends. The CDR3 extends over 14 amino acids. Original analysis: Cell counts per sample came from amplifying reference gene primers. Here immunoSEQ multiplex PCR was the method, and the copy in TCRdb shows in-frame clones only, minus some. V and J calls and clone size follow that table, whereas D and trimming were derived from the DNA. Of about 240,000 clones listed, roughly 90% are singletons. This clonotype originated in a man aged 55 to 69 who had recovered from COVID-19. The chain combines TRBV19 with TRBJ2-3, with a possible D match to TRBD2 (6 bases). The material sequenced was peripheral blood. The CDR3 DNA sequence: TGTGCCAGTAAGACTAGTAGCCCCTCATATACGCAGTATTTT. Amino acid sequence: CASKTSSPSYTQYF.